Sequencing of this T cell receptor (beta chain) was carried out in a study of blood T cell repertoires in COVID-19. Profiling relied on immunoSEQ multiplex PCR, and the TCRdb table lists in-frame clones only, not all of them. The sample has over 60,000 clones; more than 90% are singletons. The CDR3 runs to 14 residues. V was pared by 4 bases and J by 4 bases, with 11 bases between. Germline V CDR1 and CDR2: SGHNT, YENEEA. Sequenced: peripheral blood. The receptor comes from a man between 60 and 75 years old with acute or convalescent COVID-19. This chain links TRBV11-3 with TRBJ1-3, with a tentative D call TRBD1 (6 bases). As DNA, the CDR3 is TGTGCCAGCAGCTCGGGACACTCCGGAAACACCATATATTTT. Amino acids: CASSSGHSGNTIYF.